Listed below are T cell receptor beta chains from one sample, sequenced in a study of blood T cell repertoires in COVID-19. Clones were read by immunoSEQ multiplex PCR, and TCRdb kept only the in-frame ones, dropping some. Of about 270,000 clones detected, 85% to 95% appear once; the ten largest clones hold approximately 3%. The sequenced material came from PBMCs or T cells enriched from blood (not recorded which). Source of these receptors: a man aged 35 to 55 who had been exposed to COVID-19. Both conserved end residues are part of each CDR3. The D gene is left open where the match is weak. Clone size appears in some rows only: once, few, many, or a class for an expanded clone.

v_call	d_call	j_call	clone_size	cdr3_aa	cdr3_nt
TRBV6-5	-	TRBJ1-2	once	CASTIEAVFGYTF	TGTGCCAGCACCATAGAAGCGGTATTTGGCTACACCTTC
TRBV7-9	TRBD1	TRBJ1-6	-	CASSSGTGWSSPLHF	TGTGCCAGCAGCTCGGGGACAGGCTGGAGTTCACCCCTCCACTTT
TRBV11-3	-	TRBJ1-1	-	CASNSFRNTEAFF	TGTGCCAGCAACAGTTTTCGGAACACTGAAGCTTTCTTT
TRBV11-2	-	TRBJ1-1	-	CASNPGLMNTEAFF	TGTGCCAGCAACCCGGGACTAATGAACACTGAAGCTTTCTTT
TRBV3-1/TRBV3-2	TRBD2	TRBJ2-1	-	CASSQALAGGAYNEQFF	TGTGCCAGCAGCCAAGCACTAGCGGGAGGTGCCTACAATGAGCAGTTCTTC
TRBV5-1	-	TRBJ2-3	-	CASSGGGRADTQYF	TGCGCCAGCAGCGGGGGCGGGAGAGCAGATACGCAGTATTTT
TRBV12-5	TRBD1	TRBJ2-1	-	CASGMTGTLNNEQFF	TGTGCTAGTGGGATGACAGGGACCCTTAACAATGAGCAGTTCTTC
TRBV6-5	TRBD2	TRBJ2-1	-	CASSTGRPYNEQFF	TGTGCCAGCAGTACCGGGAGGCCTTACAATGAGCAGTTCTTC
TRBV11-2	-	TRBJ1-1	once	CASSLGFSAEAFF	TGTGCCAGCAGCTTAGGATTTTCGGCTGAAGCTTTCTTT
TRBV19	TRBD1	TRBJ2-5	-	CASRPGQGRQETQYF	TGTGCCAGTAGACCCGGACAGGGGAGGCAAGAGACCCAGTACTTC
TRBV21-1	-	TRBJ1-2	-	CASNPSSGGVCGYTF	TGTGCCAGCAACCCATCTTCGGGGGGCGTTTGTGGCTACACCTTC
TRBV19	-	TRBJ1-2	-	CAATRAGAYGYTF	TGTGCCGCCACGCGGGCAGGGGCCTATGGCTACACCTTC
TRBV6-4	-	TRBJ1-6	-	CASSATFGQFSKNSPLHF	TGTGCCAGCAGTGCTACCTTTGGGCAATTCAGTAAGAATTCACCCCTCCACTTT
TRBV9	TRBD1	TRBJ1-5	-	CASSVAGTGNQPQHF	TGTGCCAGCAGCGTAGCCGGGACAGGCAATCAGCCCCAGCATTTT
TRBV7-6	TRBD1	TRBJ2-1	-	CASSSRQGVVF	TGTGCCAGCAGCTCACGACAGGGGGTGGTCTTC
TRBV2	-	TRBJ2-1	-	CASTELSYNEQFF	TGTGCCAGCACTGAACTATCCTACAATGAGCAGTTCTTC
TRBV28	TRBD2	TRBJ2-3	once	CASSGGGRFTDTQYF	TGTGCCAGTAGCGGGGGCGGGAGATTTACAGATACGCAGTATTTT
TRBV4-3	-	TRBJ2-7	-	CASSQDRGPYEQYF	TGCGCCAGCAGCCAAGACAGGGGACCCTACGAGCAGTACTTC
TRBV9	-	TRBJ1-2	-	CASSVEMAGSSNYGYTF	TGTGCCAGCAGCGTAGAGATGGCGGGGAGCTCTAACTATGGCTACACCTTC
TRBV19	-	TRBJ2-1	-	CASSIMGSNNEQFF	TGTGCCAGTAGTATAATGGGTAGCAACAATGAGCAGTTCTTC
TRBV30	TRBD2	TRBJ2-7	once	CAWSKRTSGIIKILYEQYF	TGTGCCTGGAGTAAGAGAACTAGCGGGATCATCAAAATCTTATACGAGCAGTACTTC
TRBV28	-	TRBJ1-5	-	CASSSSAGGSQWRNQPQHF	TGTGCCAGCAGTTCGTCCGCCGGGGGATCCCAATGGCGCAATCAGCCCCAGCATTTT
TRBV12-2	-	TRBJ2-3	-	CASRFRPSGSTGTQYF	TGTGCAAGTCGCTTTCGCCCTAGCGGGAGTACAGGCACGCAGTATTTT
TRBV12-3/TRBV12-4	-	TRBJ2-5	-	CASSWLEETQYF	TGTGCCAGCAGTTGGTTGGAGGAGACCCAGTACTTC
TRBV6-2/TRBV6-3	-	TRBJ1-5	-	CASSRTYSNQPQHF	TGTGCCAGCAGTCGAACATATAGCAATCAGCCCCAGCATTTT
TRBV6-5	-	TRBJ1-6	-	CASRRSGGDSPLHF	TGTGCCAGCAGAAGGTCGGGGGGCGATTCACCCCTCCACTTT
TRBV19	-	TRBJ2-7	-	CASGSDARSYEQYF	TGTGCCAGCGGTAGCGACGCCCGCTCCTACGAGCAGTACTTC
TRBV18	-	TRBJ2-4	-	CASSPFPIGTENIQYF	TGTGCCAGCTCACCCTTCCCCATAGGGACTGAAAACATTCAGTACTTC
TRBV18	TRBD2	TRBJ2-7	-	CASSPTLAGEGEQYF	TGTGCCAGCTCACCAACGCTAGCGGGAGAGGGTGAGCAGTACTTC
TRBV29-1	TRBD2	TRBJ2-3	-	CSVGLAGITDTQYF	TGCAGCGTTGGACTAGCGGGAATAACAGATACGCAGTATTTT
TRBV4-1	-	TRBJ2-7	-	CASSRSAGAGEQYF	TGCGCCAGCAGCCGATCGGCAGGGGCGGGTGAGCAGTACTTC
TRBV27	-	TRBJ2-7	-	CASSSTAPREQYF	TGTGCCAGCAGTTCGACTGCTCCTAGGGAGCAGTACTTC
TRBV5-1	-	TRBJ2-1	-	CASSISGSYNNEQFF	TGCGCCAGCAGCATTAGCGGATCCTACAACAATGAGCAGTTCTTC